The clone carrying this T cell receptor (beta chain) was seen at least ten times. The CDR3 contains 18 residues. A single record per CDR3 protein comes from TCRdb applying MiXCR to the 5' RACE reads. The table records approximately 140,000 distinct CDR3 sequences, around 3.4% of them present only once. This sample was included in a study of identical twins. J is TRBJ2-5 and V is TRBV21-1; TRBD1, as called in the table, went unchecked against the DNA. TRBV21-1 is deemed a pseudogene. Input material: memory T cells sorted from blood. The sequence came from a man between 18 and 35 years old in good health. The CDR3 DNA reads TGTGCCAGCAGCCAATCTACCAGACGGGACAGAGAAGGAGAGACCCAGTACTTC. It translates to CASSQSTRRDREGETQYF.